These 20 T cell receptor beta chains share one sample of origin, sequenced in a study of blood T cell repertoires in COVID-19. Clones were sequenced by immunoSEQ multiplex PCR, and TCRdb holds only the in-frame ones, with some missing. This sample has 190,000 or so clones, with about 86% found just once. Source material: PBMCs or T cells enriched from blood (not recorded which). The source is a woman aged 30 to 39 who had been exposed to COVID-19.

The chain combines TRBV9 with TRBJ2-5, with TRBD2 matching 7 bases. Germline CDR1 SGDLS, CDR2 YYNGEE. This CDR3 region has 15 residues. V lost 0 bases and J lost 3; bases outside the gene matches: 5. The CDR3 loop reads CASSVGGGGEETQYF. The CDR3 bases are TGTGCCAGCAGCGTAGGAGGCGGGGGAGAAGAGACCCAGTACTTC.

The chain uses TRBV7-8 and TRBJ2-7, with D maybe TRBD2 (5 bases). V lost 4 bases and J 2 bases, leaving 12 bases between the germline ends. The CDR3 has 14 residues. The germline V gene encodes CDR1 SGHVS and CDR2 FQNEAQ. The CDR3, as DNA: TGTGCCAGCAGCTACTCCGGGATTACCTACGAGCAGTACTTC. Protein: CASSYSGITYEQYF.

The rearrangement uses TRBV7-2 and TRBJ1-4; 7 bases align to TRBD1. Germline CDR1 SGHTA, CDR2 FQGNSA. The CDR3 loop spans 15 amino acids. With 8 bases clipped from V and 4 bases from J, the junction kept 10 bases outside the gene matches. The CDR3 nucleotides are TGTGCCAGCGCTTCTCCGACAGGGATTAATGAAAAACTGTTTTTT. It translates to CASASPTGINEKLFF.

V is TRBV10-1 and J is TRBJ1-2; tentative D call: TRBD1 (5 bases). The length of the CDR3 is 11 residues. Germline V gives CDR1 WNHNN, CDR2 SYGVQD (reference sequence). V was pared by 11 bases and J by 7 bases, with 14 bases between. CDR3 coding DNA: TGCGCCCCCGACAGTAAATGTGGCTACACCTTC. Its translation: CAPDSKCGYTF.

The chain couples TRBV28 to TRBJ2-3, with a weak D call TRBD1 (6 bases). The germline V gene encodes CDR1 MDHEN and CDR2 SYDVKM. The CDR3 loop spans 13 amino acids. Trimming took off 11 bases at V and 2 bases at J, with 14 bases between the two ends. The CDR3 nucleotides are TGTGCCGGAAACACAGGGAACACAGATACGCAGTATTTT. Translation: CAGNTGNTDTQYF.

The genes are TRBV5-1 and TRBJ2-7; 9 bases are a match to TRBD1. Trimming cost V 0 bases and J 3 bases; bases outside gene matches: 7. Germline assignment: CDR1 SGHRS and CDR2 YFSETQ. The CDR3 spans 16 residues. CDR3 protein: CASSLVPTGQGYEQYF. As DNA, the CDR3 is TGCGCCAGCAGCTTGGTTCCAACGGGACAGGGCTACGAGCAGTACTTC.

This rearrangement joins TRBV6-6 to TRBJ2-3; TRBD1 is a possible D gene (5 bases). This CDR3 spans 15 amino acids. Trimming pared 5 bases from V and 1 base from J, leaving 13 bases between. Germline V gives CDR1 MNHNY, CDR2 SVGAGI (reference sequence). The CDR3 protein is CASSDQGEGTDTQYF. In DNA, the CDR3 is TGTGCCAGCAGTGACCAGGGCGAAGGCACAGATACGCAGTATTTT.

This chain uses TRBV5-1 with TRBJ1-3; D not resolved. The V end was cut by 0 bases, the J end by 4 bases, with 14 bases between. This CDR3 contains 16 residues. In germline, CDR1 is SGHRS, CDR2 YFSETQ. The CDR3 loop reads CASSLASGLTGNTIYF. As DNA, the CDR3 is TGCGCCAGCAGCTTGGCCTCCGGTCTAACCGGAAACACCATATATTTT.

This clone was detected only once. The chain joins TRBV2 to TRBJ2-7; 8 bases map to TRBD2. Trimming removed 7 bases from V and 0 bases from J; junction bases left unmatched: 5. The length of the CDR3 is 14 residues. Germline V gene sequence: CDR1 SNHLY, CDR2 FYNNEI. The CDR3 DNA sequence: TGTGCCAGCATGGTAGCGGGGCCCTCCTACGAGCAGTACTTC. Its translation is CASMVAGPSYEQYF.

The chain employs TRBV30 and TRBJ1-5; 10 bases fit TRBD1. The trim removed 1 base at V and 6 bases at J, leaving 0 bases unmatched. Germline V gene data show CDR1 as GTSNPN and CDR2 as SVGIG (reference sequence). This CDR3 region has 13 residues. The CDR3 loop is CAWSGDRGQPQHF. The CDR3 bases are TGTGCCTGGAGTGGGGACAGGGGTCAGCCCCAGCATTTT.

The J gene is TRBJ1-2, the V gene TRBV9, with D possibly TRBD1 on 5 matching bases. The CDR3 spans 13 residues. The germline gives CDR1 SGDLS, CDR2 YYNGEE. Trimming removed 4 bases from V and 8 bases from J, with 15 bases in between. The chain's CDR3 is CASSSNRRGGYTF. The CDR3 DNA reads TGTGCCAGCAGCTCGAACAGGAGGGGCGGCTACACCTTC. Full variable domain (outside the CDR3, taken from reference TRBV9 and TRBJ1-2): DSGVTQTPKHLITATGQRVTLRCSPRSGDLSVYWYQQSLDQGLQFLIQYYNGEERAKGNILERFSAQQFPDLHSELNLSSLELGDSALYFCASSSNRRGGYTFGSGTRLTVV.

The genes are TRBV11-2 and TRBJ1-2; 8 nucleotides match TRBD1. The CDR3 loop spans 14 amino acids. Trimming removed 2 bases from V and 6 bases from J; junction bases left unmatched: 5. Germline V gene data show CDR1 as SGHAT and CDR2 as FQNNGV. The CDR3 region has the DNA TGTGCCAGCAGCTTACAGGGGGCGACGCATGGCTACACCTTC. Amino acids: CASSLQGATHGYTF.

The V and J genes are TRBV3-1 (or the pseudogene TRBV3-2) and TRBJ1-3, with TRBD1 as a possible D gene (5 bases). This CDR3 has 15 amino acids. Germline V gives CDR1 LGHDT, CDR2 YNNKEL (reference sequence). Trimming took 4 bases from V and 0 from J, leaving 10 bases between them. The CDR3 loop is CASSPGLSSGNTIYF. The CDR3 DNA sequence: TGTGCCAGCAGCCCGGGACTGAGCTCTGGAAACACCATATATTTT.

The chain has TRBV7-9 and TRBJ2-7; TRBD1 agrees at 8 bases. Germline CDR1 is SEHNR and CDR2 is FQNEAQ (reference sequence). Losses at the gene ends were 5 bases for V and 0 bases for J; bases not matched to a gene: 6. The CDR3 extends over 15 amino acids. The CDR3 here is CASSKAGTGSYEQYF. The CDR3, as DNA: TGTGCCAGCAGCAAAGCCGGGACAGGCTCCTACGAGCAGTACTTC.

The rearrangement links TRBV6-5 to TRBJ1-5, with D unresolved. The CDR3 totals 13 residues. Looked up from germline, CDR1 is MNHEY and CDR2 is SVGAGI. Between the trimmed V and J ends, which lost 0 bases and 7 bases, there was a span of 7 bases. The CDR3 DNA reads TGTGCCAGCAGTTACTCGGGAGAACAGCCCCAGCATTTT. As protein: CASSYSGEQPQHF.

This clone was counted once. The CDR3 DNA reads TGTGCCACCAGCAAAGGACAGGGGACCCCTACCTACAATGAGCAGTTCTTC. Protein sequence: CATSKGQGTPTYNEQFF. The chain uses TRBV15 and TRBJ2-1; 9 bases match TRBD1. Germline V gene data show CDR1 as LNHNV and CDR2 as YYDKDF (reference sequence). Trimming at V came to 4 bases and at J to 2 bases, leaving 9 bases not matched to a gene. This CDR3 is built from 17 residues.

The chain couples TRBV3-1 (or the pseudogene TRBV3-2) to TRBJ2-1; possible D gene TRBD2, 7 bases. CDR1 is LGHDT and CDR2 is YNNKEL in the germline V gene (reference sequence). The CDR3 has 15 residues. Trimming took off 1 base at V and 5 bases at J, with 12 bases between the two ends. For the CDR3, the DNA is TGTGCCAGCAGCCAAGTTGCGGGGGCTCACAATGAGCAGTTCTTC. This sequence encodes CASSQVAGAHNEQFF.

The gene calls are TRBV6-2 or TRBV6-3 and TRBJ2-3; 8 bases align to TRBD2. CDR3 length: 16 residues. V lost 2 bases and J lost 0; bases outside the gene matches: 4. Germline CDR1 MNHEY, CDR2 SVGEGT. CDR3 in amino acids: CASSYTQRGSTDTQYF. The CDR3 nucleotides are TGTGCCAGCAGTTACACCCAGCGGGGGAGCACAGATACGCAGTATTTT.

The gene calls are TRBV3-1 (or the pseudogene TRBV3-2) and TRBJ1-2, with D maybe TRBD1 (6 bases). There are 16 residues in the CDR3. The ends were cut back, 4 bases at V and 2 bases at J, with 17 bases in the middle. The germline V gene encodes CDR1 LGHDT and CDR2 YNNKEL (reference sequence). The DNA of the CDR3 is TGTGCCAGCAGCCCCAGGGGAAGGGTGGGCAACTATGGCTACACCTTC. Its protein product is CASSPRGRVGNYGYTF.

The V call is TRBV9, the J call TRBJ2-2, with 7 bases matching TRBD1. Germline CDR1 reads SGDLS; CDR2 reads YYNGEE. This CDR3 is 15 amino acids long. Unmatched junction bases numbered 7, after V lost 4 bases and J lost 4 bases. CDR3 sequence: CASSRQGHVTGELFF. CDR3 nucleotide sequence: TGTGCCAGCAGCCGACAGGGTCACGTCACCGGGGAGCTGTTTTTT.